This passage covers 29 T cell receptor beta chains from one sample sequenced in a study of identical twins. TCRdb reprocessed the 5' RACE reads with MiXCR, giving one entry per CDR3 protein. The sample has under 350,000 distinct CDR3 sequences, 8% to 9.5% seen once; the top ten hold approximately 6.5%. These data are also associated with another study on yellow fever vaccine responses in identical twins.

Sequenced material: CD8+ T cells sorted from blood. The receptors come from a woman aged 18-30 years in good health.

This clonotype was observed a handful of times. V and J are TRBV9 and TRBJ2-3, with 7 bases lining up with TRBD1. This CDR3 comprises 15 residues. CDR1 and CDR2 from the germline V gene are SGDLS and YYNGEE. V dropped 4 bases and J dropped 0; count of bases not matched to a gene: 5. CDR3 in amino acids: CASSLDRESTDTQYF. CDR3 in DNA: TGTGCCAGCAGCCTCGACAGGGAAAGCACAGATACGCAGTATTTT.

Many counts were recorded for this clonotype. The chain carries TRBV9 and TRBJ1-2; D may be TRBD1 (6 bases). The CDR3 has 12 residues. V was cut by 3 bases and J by 8 bases, with 11 bases left in between. Germline-derived CDR1 and CDR2 are SGDLS and YYNGEE. In DNA, the CDR3 is TGTGCCAGCAGCGATCAGGGGCAGGGCTACACCTTC. Residues: CASSDQGQGYTF. The full variable domain, completed using reference TRBV9 and TRBJ1-2, is DSGVTQTPKHLITATGQRVTLRCSPRSGDLSVYWYQQSLDQGLQFLIQYYNGEERAKGNILERFSAQQFPDLHSELNLSSLELGDSALYFCASSDQGQGYTFGSGTRLTVV.

This clonotype was observed at least ten times. The rearrangement joins TRBV4-1 to TRBJ2-1, with D possibly matching TRBD1 (5 bases). This CDR3 has 16 amino acids. Germline CDR1 reads MGHRA; CDR2 reads YSYEKL. V dropped 0 bases and J dropped 2 bases, with 11 bases sitting between them. CDR3: CASSQDRQSAYNEQFF. DNA for the CDR3: TGCGCCAGCAGCCAAGATAGACAGTCTGCCTACAATGAGCAGTTCTTC.

The chain is built from TRBV27 and TRBJ2-7, with D perhaps TRBD2 (7 bases). The CDR3 runs 14 residues. Deletions cut 8 bases from V and 3 bases from J, with 17 bases between. CDR1 MNHEY and CDR2 SMNVEV come from the germline V gene (reference sequence). CDR3 loop: CASRGGRGDYEQYF. The CDR3 bases are TGTGCCAGCCGCGGGGGAAGGGGGGACTACGAGCAGTACTTC.

This clonotype was found many times. CDR3 in amino acids: CASSQDSTPTYEQYF. In nucleotides, the CDR3 is TGCGCCAGCAGCCAAGATTCTACACCAACCTACGAGCAGTACTTC. J is TRBJ2-7 and V is TRBV4-3; no reliable D call. This CDR3 is built from 15 residues. The germline V and J ends were trimmed by 0 bases and 2 bases, with 11 bases remaining between them. Germline lookup yields CDR1 LGHNA and CDR2 YSLEER.

This clonotype appeared many times. J is TRBJ2-3 and V is TRBV2, with D hard to call. Germline assignment: CDR1 SNHLY and CDR2 FYNNEI. Trimming left V 6 bases short and J 2 bases short, with 9 bases between. CDR3 length: 13 amino acids. The CDR3 sequence: CASSDVLTDTQYF. The CDR3 coding sequence is TGTGCCAGCAGCGACGTGCTCACAGATACGCAGTATTTT.

The table lists this clonotype with a few counts. CDR3 in DNA: TGTGCCAGCAGCCAAACAGGCGAAGCCTACGAGCAGTACTTC. Residues: CASSQTGEAYEQYF. The V gene is TRBV14, the J gene TRBJ2-7, with TRBD1 as a possible D gene (5 bases). Looked up from germline, CDR1 is SGHDN and CDR2 is FVKESK. CDR3 length: 14 amino acids. Trimming cost V 2 bases and J 2 bases, with 10 bases left between them.

The V and J genes are TRBV27 and TRBJ2-1; D remains ambiguous. The CDR3 covers 13 residues. The germline V gene encodes CDR1 MNHEY and CDR2 SMNVEV (reference sequence). With 4 bases removed from V and 9 bases from J, the gap between germline ends came to 13 bases. CDR3 bases: TGTGCCAGCAGTTATGCTGGCGGCCTTGAGCAGTTCTTC. It translates to CASSYAGGLEQFF.

This clonotype has more than one count but fewer than ten. This chain uses TRBV9 with TRBJ2-2, with D maybe TRBD1 (6 bases). There are 13 residues in the CDR3. V gave up 4 bases and J gave up 4 bases, with 8 bases separating them. In germline, CDR1 is SGDLS, CDR2 YYNGEE. CDR3 coding DNA: TGTGCCAGCAGCCCGACAGGCACCGGGGAGCTGTTTTTT. This codes for CASSPTGTGELFF.

V and J are TRBV12-3 or TRBV12-4 and TRBJ1-4; TRBD1 matches 9 bases. J gave up 4 bases and V 5 bases, and 11 bases lay outside the gene matches. The CDR3 covers 17 residues. DNA for the CDR3: TGTGCCAGCAGTCCGGGACAGGGTCCCTTGTTTAATGAAAAACTGTTTTTT. It translates to CASSPGQGPLFNEKLFF.

The gene calls are TRBV4-3 and TRBJ2-1, with D tentatively TRBD1 (5 bases). Trimming removed 0 bases at V and 4 bases at J, with 13 bases between. The CDR3 covers 16 residues. Germline V gene data show CDR1 as LGHNA and CDR2 as YSLEER. This CDR3 reads CASSQDLGRGYNEQFF. Here the CDR3 DNA reads TGCGCCAGCAGCCAAGATCTAGGAAGGGGTTACAATGAGCAGTTCTTC.

This clonotype was detected many times. The chain links TRBV7-9 to TRBJ2-4, with 7 bases lining up with TRBD1. This CDR3 is 15 amino acids long. Germline V gene data show CDR1 as SEHNR and CDR2 as FQNEAQ (reference sequence). Trimming removed 2 bases from V and 1 base from J; junction bases left unmatched: 2. CDR3 nucleotide sequence: TGTGCCAGCAGCTTACCGACAGGGGCCAAAAACATTCAGTACTTC. Translating gives CASSLPTGAKNIQYF.

This clonotype appeared a few times. V gene TRBV10-3 combines with J gene TRBJ2-5; no firm D call. V was cut by 4 bases and J by 5 bases, with 11 bases left in between. CDR1 is ENHRY, CDR2 SYGVKD, per germline. This CDR3 has 13 residues. The CDR3 sequence is CAISASPRETQYF. The CDR3 bases are TGTGCCATCAGTGCCTCTCCCCGGGAGACCCAGTACTTC.

This clonotype has just a few counts. V and J are TRBV15 and TRBJ2-5, with D perhaps TRBD1 (6 bases). The V and J ends lost 5 bases and 4 bases respectively, with 23 bases between them. Germline assignment: CDR1 LNHNV and CDR2 YYDKDF (reference sequence). The CDR3 has 17 amino acids. This CDR3 reads CATSSPAGTRETETQYF. The DNA for the CDR3 is TGTGCCACCAGCTCCCCTGCCGGGACAAGGGAAACAGAGACCCAGTACTTC.

This clonotype was counted ten times or more. The V and J genes are TRBV28 and TRBJ2-5, with a weak D call TRBD2 (5 bases). This CDR3 has 11 amino acids. The germline V gene has CDR1 MDHEN and CDR2 SYDVKM. Trimming left V 2 bases short and J 9 bases short, with 7 bases between. For the CDR3, the DNA is TGTGCCAGCAGTTTAGGAGCGGCCCAGTACTTC. Its translation: CASSLGAAQYF.

This clonotype was counted at least ten times. The junction shows a germline mismatch at one end, possibly a read error. V usage is TRBV7-2 and J usage is TRBJ2-1; D remains unclear. Germline V gives CDR1 SGHTA, CDR2 FQGNSA. This CDR3 region has 15 residues. CDR3 sequence (DNA): TGTGCCAGCAGCTATCGAACCGGGTCCTCCAATGAGCAGTTCTTC. It codes for CASSYRTGSSNEQFF.

This clonotype was recorded many times. CDR3 residues: CASSQWARREQYF. CDR3 sequence (DNA): TGCGCCAGCAGCCAATGGGCTCGGCGCGAGCAGTACTTC. The rearrangement uses TRBV4-3 and TRBJ2-7; D gene uncertain. Deletions cut 2 bases from V and 6 bases from J, with 11 bases between. This CDR3 contains 13 residues. The germline gives CDR1 LGHNA, CDR2 YSLEER.

This clonotype has a count of ten or more. This sequence joins TRBV25-1 and TRBJ2-2; no clear D gene. V lost 6 bases and J lost 2, with 7 bases in between. The CDR3 spans 13 residues. Germline loops: CDR1 MGHDK, CDR2 SYGVNS. CDR3 in DNA: TGTGCCAGCAGACCTCTCAACACCGGGGAGCTGTTTTTT. This gives the protein CASRPLNTGELFF. Using reference TRBV25-1 and TRBJ2-2 for the parts outside the CDR3, the full variable domain is EADIYQTPRYLVIGTGKKITLECSQTMGHDKMYWYQQDPGMELHLIHYSYGVNSTEKGDLSSESTVSRIRTEHFPLTLESARPSHTSQYLCASRPLNTGELFFGEGSRLTVL.

This clonotype has a count of ten or more. The gene calls are TRBV9 and TRBJ1-6; no reliable D call. The germline V gene encodes CDR1 SGDLS and CDR2 YYNGEE. Trimming took off 4 bases at V and 11 bases at J, with 13 bases between the two ends. CDR3 length: 13 residues. The CDR3 spells CASSLRTGTPLHF. The CDR3 DNA sequence: TGTGCCAGCAGCCTCAGGACCGGGACACCCCTCCACTTT.

This clonotype was picked up a small number of times. V usage is TRBV11-2 and J usage is TRBJ2-7; 16 nucleotides match TRBD2. Trimming cost V 5 bases and J 7 bases; bases outside gene matches: 11. There are 17 residues in the CDR3. Germline V gives CDR1 SGHAT, CDR2 FQNNGV. The CDR3 nucleotides read TGTGCCAGCAGCAGCGGGACTAGCGGGAGGGCCGGTTGGGAGCAGTACTTC. It is translated as CASSSGTSGRAGWEQYF.

This clonotype was detected many times. The chain couples TRBV27 to TRBJ2-7, with a weak D call TRBD2 (6 bases). Trimming left V 8 bases short and J 0 bases short, with 11 bases between. CDR3 length: 13 residues. Germline V CDR1 and CDR2: MNHEY, SMNVEV (reference sequence). CDR3 sequence: CASSPTSSYEQYF. The CDR3 DNA sequence: TGTGCCAGCTCACCGACTAGCTCCTACGAGCAGTACTTC.

The J gene is TRBJ1-2, the V gene TRBV25-1; no firm D call. V was cut by 3 bases and J by 8 bases, with 13 bases left in between. Germline CDR1 MGHDK, CDR2 SYGVNS. The CDR3 runs 13 residues. The CDR3 DNA follows: TGTGCCAGCAGTGATGCGGCAGCGGGGGGCTACACCTTC. The encoded protein is CASSDAAAGGYTF.

The chain recombines TRBV27 with TRBJ1-1; D is undetermined. Trimming removed 4 bases at V and 0 bases at J, with 9 bases between. The CDR3 runs 14 residues. Germline CDR1 is MNHEY and CDR2 is SMNVEV (reference sequence). CDR3 loop: CASSSAGMNTEAFF. The CDR3 DNA is TGTGCCAGCAGTTCCGCAGGTATGAACACTGAAGCTTTCTTT.

This clonotype was recorded many times. The V gene is TRBV24-1, the J gene TRBJ2-1, with TRBD2 matching over 11 bases. The CDR3 runs to 14 residues. Germline V lookup: CDR1 KGHDR, CDR2 SFDVKD. V lost 5 bases to trimming and J lost 10 bases; unmatched junction nucleotides: 6. The CDR3 DNA reads as TGTGCCACCAGTGGTACCGGGACTAGCGGAGAGCAGTTCTTC. Its translation is CATSGTGTSGEQFF.

The chain carries TRBV15 and TRBJ2-7, with a tentative D call TRBD1 (5 bases). Germline values: CDR1 LNHNV, CDR2 YYDKDF (reference sequence). The CDR3 is 15 amino acids. The V gene lost 4 bases and the J gene lost 0 bases, with 13 bases spanning the gap. The CDR3 sequence is CATSIRQGGSYEQYF. The CDR3 region has the DNA TGTGCCACCAGCATAAGGCAGGGCGGCTCCTACGAGCAGTACTTC.

The genes are TRBV25-1 and TRBJ2-7; D might be TRBD1 (5 bases). V lost 6 bases, J lost 0 bases, and 21 bases lay in between. CDR1 is MGHDK, CDR2 SYGVNS, per germline. There are 17 residues in the CDR3. The CDR3: CASSPRWGTTRSYEQYF. The CDR3 bases are TGTGCCAGCAGCCCTCGGTGGGGCACCACACGCTCCTACGAGCAGTACTTC.

Only a few counts were recorded for this clonotype. The chain recombines TRBV28 with TRBJ2-7; the D call may be TRBD1 or TRBD2 (6 bases each). The CDR3 has 14 amino acids. Trimming cost V 6 bases and J 4 bases, with 16 bases left between them. Germline CDR1 and CDR2: MDHEN and SYDVKM. This CDR3 is CASRTGAGYYEQYF. The CDR3 DNA reads as TGTGCCAGCAGAACGGGGGCCGGATATTACGAGCAGTACTTC.

In this sample, this clonotype turned up many times. This chain links TRBV29-1 with TRBJ2-6, with TRBD1 matching 7 bases. CDR1 SQVTM and CDR2 ANQGSEA come from the germline V gene. V was pared by 6 bases and J by 5 bases, with 13 bases of the junction left unmatched. The CDR3 spans 16 residues. The CDR3 here is CSVTATGPRRANVLTF. As DNA, the CDR3 is TGCAGCGTGACAGCGACAGGGCCGAGGAGGGCCAACGTCCTGACTTTC.

This chain joins TRBV7-9 and TRBJ2-7; D remains unclear. The CDR3 contains 15 residues. Trimming pared 4 bases from V and 2 bases from J, leaving 15 bases between. Per germline, CDR1 SEHNR and CDR2 FQNEAQ (reference sequence). CDR3 sequence: CASSSLTGLPYEQYF. CDR3 DNA: TGTGCCAGCAGCTCCCTAACGGGCCTCCCCTACGAGCAGTACTTC.